The sequence of this TCR beta chain was determined in a study of CD4 T cells in relation to SARS-CoV-2 and coronaviruses. Study-wide results and caveats: Samples before the pandemic and after infection were not matched within any donor.

CD4+ T cells from unexposed donors were obtained before the COVID-19 pandemic (2011-2018). CD4+ T cells were isolated from the cells after more than 8 days of culture. A note on this clone: Its antigen is as yet unknown.

After removal of 4 bases from V and 1 base from J, the junction contained 2 bases not matched to a gene. The CDR3 loop spans 14 amino acids. Germline assignment: CDR1 SQVTM and CDR2 ANQGSEA. The assay was immunoSEQ multiplex PCR, and TCRdb's table has in-frame clones only and misses some. In the table there are more than 25,000 clones, just under 75% of which are singletons. The sequenced sample was CD4+ T cells from PBMCs, cultured in vitro. The rearrangement links TRBV29-1 to TRBJ1-2, with 11 positions matching TRBD1. The clonotype originates from a human donor in good health. The CDR3 loop reads CSVGGTGGNYGYTF. The CDR3 bases are TGCAGCGTTGGTGGGACAGGGGGTAACTATGGCTACACCTTC.